A single T cell receptor (beta chain) is shown here with its context. TCRdb keeps only in-frame clones here, not all; method: immunoSEQ multiplex PCR. The profile covers about 2.4 million clones, with 93% appearing a single time and 0.35% to 0.45% taken by the ten largest. These data are taken from a study of shared clonotypes between healthy human individuals. CDR1 is SGHTA and CDR2 is FQGTGA in the germline V gene. V lost 5 bases, J lost 4 bases, and 2 bases stayed unmatched. The length of the CDR3 is 13 residues. Sequenced: naive CD4+ T cells from PBMCs. This sample's subset: CD45RA+ positively selected. This chain connects TRBV7-3 to TRBJ1-5; 7 positions agree with TRBD1. This TCR came from a man in his late teens or twenties in good health. Some clones in this sample may be carry-over from other donors' samples. CDR3 in amino acids: CASSQDRNQPQHF. CDR3 nucleotides: TGTGCCAGCAGCCAGGACAGGAATCAGCCCCAGCATTTT.